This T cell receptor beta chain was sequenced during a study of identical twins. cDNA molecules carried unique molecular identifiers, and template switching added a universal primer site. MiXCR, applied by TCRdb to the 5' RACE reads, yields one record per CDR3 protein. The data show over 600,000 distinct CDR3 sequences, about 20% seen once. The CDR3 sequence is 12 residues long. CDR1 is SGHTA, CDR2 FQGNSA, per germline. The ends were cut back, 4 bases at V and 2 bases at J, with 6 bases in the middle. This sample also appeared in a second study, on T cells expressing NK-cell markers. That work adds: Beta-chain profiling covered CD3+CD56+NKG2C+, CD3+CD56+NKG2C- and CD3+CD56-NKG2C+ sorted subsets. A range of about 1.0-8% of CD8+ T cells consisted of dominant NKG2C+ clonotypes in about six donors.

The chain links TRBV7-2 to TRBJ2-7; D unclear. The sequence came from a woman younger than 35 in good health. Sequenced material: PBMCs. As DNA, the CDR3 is TGTGCCAGCAGCTGGCAGCCCTACGAGCAGTACTTC. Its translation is CASSWQPYEQYF.